These 29 T cell receptor beta chains were sequenced from one sample in a study of blood T cell repertoires in COVID-19. Assay used: immunoSEQ multiplex PCR; TCRdb lists only in-frame clones, some missing. Counted here are 300,000 to 400,000 clones, around nine tenths occurring once; the ten biggest clones make up 2% to 3%. Sequencing input: PBMCs or T cells enriched from blood (not recorded which). The source is a man aged 55 to 70 who had recovered from COVID-19.

This clone was counted between two and nine times. The rearrangement links TRBV7-9 to TRBJ2-1; 8 bases match TRBD2. There are 18 residues in the CDR3. From germline, CDR1 is SEHNR and CDR2 FQNEAQ (reference sequence). Germline trimming cut 1 base from V and 0 bases from J; bases unmatched to any gene: 8. The CDR3 protein is CASSLGLAGLSSYNEQFF. CDR3 in DNA: TGTGCCAGCAGCTTAGGGCTAGCGGGCCTGAGCTCCTACAATGAGCAGTTCTTC.

V is TRBV24-1 and J is TRBJ1-5; maybe TRBD1 (6 bases). Germline CDR1 reads KGHDR; CDR2 reads SFDVKD. V lost 4 bases, J lost 3 bases, and 9 bases lay in between. The length of the CDR3 is 14 residues. The CDR3 reads CATSEQGSNQPQHF. DNA of the CDR3: TGTGCCACCAGTGAACAGGGATCCAATCAGCCCCAGCATTTT.

The chain is built from TRBV5-5 and TRBJ2-7; weak D call: TRBD1 (6 bases). V lost 2 bases to trimming and J lost 1 base, with 10 bases between them. This CDR3 spans 14 amino acids. CDR1 is SGHKS, CDR2 YYEKEE, per germline (reference sequence). The CDR3 sequence: CASSFGQTSYEQYF. CDR3 DNA sequence: TGTGCCAGCAGCTTTGGACAGACTTCCTACGAGCAGTACTTC.

This clone appeared once. The chain links TRBV10-3 to TRBJ1-1; possible D gene TRBD1, 5 bases. Trimming removed 1 base from V and 1 base from J, with 10 bases in between. Germline CDR1 reads ENHRY; CDR2 reads SYGVKD. The CDR3 extends over 15 amino acids. The CDR3 loop reads CAISEYLDKNTEAFF. For the CDR3, the DNA is TGTGCCATCAGTGAGTACCTGGACAAGAACACTGAAGCTTTCTTT.

This clone showed up just a few times. The rearrangement uses TRBV4-1 and TRBJ1-2, with 7 positions matching TRBD1. Germline V gene data show CDR1 as MGHRA and CDR2 as YSYEKL. The J segment lost 0 bases and the V segment lost 4 bases, leaving 11 bases of the junction unmatched. The CDR3 covers 17 residues. The CDR3 region is CASSRGQPGIPNYGYTF. The CDR3 DNA reads as TGCGCCAGCAGCCGGGGACAGCCAGGAATCCCTAACTATGGCTACACCTTC.

The chain employs TRBV5-1 and TRBJ2-3, with D hard to call. CDR3 length: 14 amino acids. The germline V gene has CDR1 SGHRS and CDR2 YFSETQ. V lost 5 bases to trimming and J lost 2 bases, with 12 bases between them. The CDR3 spells CASRPPPDTDTQYF. CDR3 bases: TGCGCCAGCAGACCACCTCCAGACACAGATACGCAGTATTTT.

V and J are TRBV7-9 and TRBJ2-5; 10 nucleotides line up with TRBD2. Germline lookup yields CDR1 SEHNR and CDR2 FQNEAQ (reference sequence). V shed 4 bases, J shed 3 bases, and the junction held 5 bases outside the gene matches. This CDR3 is built from 15 residues. This chain's CDR3 is CASSYGSGGKETQYF. In nucleotides, the CDR3 is TGTGCCAGCAGCTATGGTAGCGGGGGGAAAGAGACCCAGTACTTC.

This sequence joins TRBV18 and TRBJ2-2; unclear D gene. Per germline, CDR1 KGHSH and CDR2 LQKENI. The V gene lost 2 bases and the J gene lost 3 bases, with 4 bases spanning the gap. There are 13 residues in the CDR3. CDR3 residues: CASSPSYTGELFF. The CDR3 DNA is TGTGCCAGCTCACCATCATACACCGGGGAGCTGTTTTTT.

The chain combines TRBV6-5 with TRBJ2-2; 8 bases are a match to TRBD2. The CDR3 totals 13 residues. The germline V gene has CDR1 MNHEY and CDR2 SVGAGI. Trimming took 2 bases from V and 8 from J; bases not matched to a gene: 1. The CDR3, as DNA: TGTGCCAGCAGTTACATAGCGGGGGGGGAGCTGTTTTTT. It yields the protein CASSYIAGGELFF.

This clone has only a few counts. The V and J genes are TRBV29-1 and TRBJ2-1, with 14 positions matching TRBD2. The CDR3 consists of 15 residues. Germline values: CDR1 SQVTM, CDR2 ANQGSEA. Unmatched junction bases numbered 9, after V lost 7 bases and J lost 7 bases. In DNA form, the CDR3 reads TGCAGCGCGTACGGGACTAGCGGGAGTACAAATGAGCAGTTCTTC. It translates to CSAYGTSGSTNEQFF.

The chain carries TRBV3-1 (or the pseudogene TRBV3-2) and TRBJ2-2; D gene unclear. The CDR3 totals 12 residues. CDR1 and CDR2 (germline): LGHDT, YNNKEL (reference sequence). Trimming shortened V by 1 base and J by 6 bases, and 3 bases separated the two germline ends. CDR3 in DNA: TGTGCCAGCAGCCAAGGAGCCGGGGAGCTGTTTTTT. Amino acids: CASSQGAGELFF.

The CDR3 sequence: CASSETSGRLPTDEQYF. In nucleotides, the CDR3 is TGTGCCAGCAGCGAAACTAGCGGGAGGCTCCCGACTGACGAGCAGTACTTC. This chain joins TRBV7-9 and TRBJ2-7; 12 bases align to TRBD2. Germline assignment: CDR1 SEHNR and CDR2 FQNEAQ (reference sequence). V shed 5 bases and J 5 bases; nucleotides not matched to a gene: 13. CDR3 length: 17 residues.

The V and J genes are TRBV4-2 and TRBJ1-3; possible D gene TRBD1, 6 bases. The CDR3 runs 16 residues. Looked up from germline, CDR1 is LGHNA and CDR2 is YNFKEQ. The germline V and J ends were trimmed by 0 bases and 0 bases, with 9 bases remaining between them. This CDR3 is CASSQETGASGNTIYF. The CDR3, as DNA: TGTGCCAGCAGCCAAGAGACAGGCGCCTCTGGAAACACCATATATTTT.

The chain couples TRBV27 to TRBJ1-1; D uncertain. The CDR3 sequence is 11 residues long. The germline CDR1 and CDR2 sequences are MNHEY and SMNVEV (reference sequence). V lost 4 bases and J 4 bases, leaving 4 bases between the germline ends. DNA of the CDR3: TGTGCCAGCAGTTCGGGCACTGAAGCTTTCTTT. Translated, it gives CASSSGTEAFF.

This clone has a single count. CDR3 coding DNA: TGTGCCAGCAGCCAAGATTGGGGACAGGACAATGAGCAGTTCTTC. Amino acids: CASSQDWGQDNEQFF. The rearrangement links TRBV4-2 to TRBJ2-1; TRBD1 matches 8 bases. Germline trimming cut 0 bases from V and 5 bases from J; bases unmatched to any gene: 3. This CDR3 has 15 amino acids. Germline CDR1 is LGHNA and CDR2 is YNFKEQ.

The chain has TRBV24-1 and TRBJ2-3; D might be TRBD2 (5 bases). CDR3 size: 13 residues. CDR1 and CDR2 (germline): KGHDR, SFDVKD. Trimming pared 7 bases from V and 1 base from J, leaving 8 bases between. The CDR3 region is CATSDGGTDTQYF. The CDR3, as DNA: TGTGCCACCAGCGACGGGGGCACAGATACGCAGTATTTT.

The V call is TRBV6-2 or TRBV6-3, the J call TRBJ2-2; 8 bases fit TRBD2. Trimming at V came to 0 bases and at J to 7 bases, leaving 7 bases not matched to a gene. The germline gives CDR1 MNHEY, CDR2 SVGEGT. This CDR3 contains 16 residues. The DNA of the CDR3 is TGTGCCAGCAGTTACTCGACGGGAGGGCCGGTCGGGGAGCTGTTTTTT. Amino acids: CASSYSTGGPVGELFF.

The chain employs TRBV14 and TRBJ1-1; D is unclear. Looked up from germline, CDR1 is SGHDN and CDR2 is FVKESK. The CDR3 consists of 14 residues. V lost 1 base, J lost 2 bases, and 8 bases lay in between. The CDR3 sequence: CASSQGLSNTEAFF. For the CDR3, the DNA is TGTGCCAGCAGCCAAGGCCTTAGTAACACTGAAGCTTTCTTT.

The chain recombines TRBV11-3 with TRBJ1-2; possible D gene TRBD1, 5 bases. Germline-derived CDR1 and CDR2 are SGHNT and YENEEA. V gave up 2 bases and J gave up 6 bases, with 10 bases separating them. CDR3 length equals 13 residues. The CDR3 coding sequence is TGTGCCAGCAGCTTAAGGACATCGGATGGCTACACCTTC. Translated: CASSLRTSDGYTF. Full variable domain (rest looked up from reference TRBV11-3 and TRBJ1-2): EAGVVQSPRYKIIEKKQPVAFWCNPISGHNTLYWYLQNLGQGPELLIRYENEEAVDDSQLPKDRFSAERLKGVDSTLKIQPAELGDSAVYLCASSLRTSDGYTFGSGTRLTVV.

The chain joins TRBV5-5 to TRBJ1-5, with TRBD1 identical over 7 bases. The CDR3 spans 15 residues. Trimming cost V 4 bases and J 6 bases; bases outside gene matches: 10. Germline V CDR1 and CDR2: SGHKS, YYEKEE (reference sequence). The CDR3 nucleotides read TGTGCCAGCAGCCCGGGACAGCGACTTAGTCAGCCCCAGCATTTT. It specifies CASSPGQRLSQPQHF.

The chain recombines TRBV13 with TRBJ2-3, with D maybe TRBD1 (6 bases). V was pared by 5 bases and J by 4 bases, with 16 bases between. Germline CDR1 and CDR2: PRHDT and FYEKMQ (reference sequence). The CDR3 consists of 15 residues. The CDR3 is CASSVSSRGSDTQYF. CDR3 coding DNA: TGTGCCAGCAGCGTCTCTTCCAGGGGTTCAGATACGCAGTATTTT.

V usage is TRBV11-2 and J usage is TRBJ1-3; D is undetermined. Germline V gene sequence: CDR1 SGHAT, CDR2 FQNNGV. This CDR3 comprises 14 residues. V lost 0 bases, J lost 3 bases, and 6 bases lay in between. In DNA, the CDR3 is TGTGCCAGCAGCTTAGAACAGAATGGAAACACCATATATTTT. Translated: CASSLEQNGNTIYF.

This clone occurred once. J is TRBJ2-7 and V is TRBV4-3; D may be TRBD1 (5 bases). Trimming cost V 1 base and J 5 bases, with 15 bases left between them. The germline V gene encodes CDR1 LGHNA and CDR2 YSLEER. The CDR3 sequence is 15 residues long. CDR3 DNA: TGCGCCAGCAGCCAAGTCTGGGCGATAGGGGACGAGCAGTACTTC. Protein: CASSQVWAIGDEQYF.

Here the CDR3 DNA reads TGTGCCTGGAGTCGAGACAGTGCCACTGAAGCTTTCTTT. Its protein is CAWSRDSATEAFF. The genes are TRBV30 and TRBJ1-1; perhaps TRBD1 as D (5 bases). Germline values: CDR1 GTSNPN, CDR2 SVGIG (reference sequence). V lost 2 bases, J lost 4 bases, and 11 bases lay in between. The CDR3 is 13 residues long.

This chain connects TRBV7-9 to TRBJ1-1; D call uncertain. Germline V gene sequence: CDR1 SEHNR, CDR2 FQNEAQ (reference sequence). The CDR3 is 14 amino acids. V gave up 5 bases and J gave up 10 bases, with 20 bases separating them. The CDR3 DNA reads TGTGCCAGCAGCCCACCCCCCGAGTTTAGTGGAGCTTTCTTT. Its translation is CASSPPPEFSGAFF. Variable domain in full (rest from reference TRBV7-9 and TRBJ1-1): DTGVSQNPRHKITKRGQNVTFRCDPISEHNRLYWYRQTLGQGPEFLTYFQNEAQLEKSRLLSDRFSAERPKGSFSTLEIQRTEQGDSAMYLCASSPPPEFSGAFFGQGTRLTVV.

The chain combines TRBV4-3 with TRBJ2-7; the D gene is possibly TRBD1 (5 bases). From germline, CDR1 is LGHNA and CDR2 YSLEER. The ends were cut back, 1 base at V and 2 bases at J, with 12 bases in the middle. This CDR3 spans 15 amino acids. The DNA of the CDR3 is TGCGCCAGCAGCCAAGTCCCACAGGCCCCCTACGAGCAGTACTTC. This translates into CASSQVPQAPYEQYF.

V is TRBV7-2 and J is TRBJ2-7; D perhaps matches TRBD1 (6 bases). Trimming cost V 0 bases and J 2 bases, with 17 bases left between them. Germline CDR1 SGHTA, CDR2 FQGNSA. This CDR3 has 17 amino acids. The CDR3 DNA reads TGTGCCAGCAGCTTAGCGGCCGACAGGAAGAATCCCTACGAGCAGTACTTC. This translates into CASSLAADRKNPYEQYF.

The chain carries TRBV24-1 and TRBJ1-3; D gene uncertain. V lost 6 bases to trimming and J lost 8 bases, with 13 bases between them. The CDR3 is 13 residues long. Germline V gives CDR1 KGHDR, CDR2 SFDVKD. The CDR3 DNA reads TGTGCCACCAGTCCCCCGGCAGAGGACACCATATATTTT. Its protein product is CATSPPAEDTIYF.

The gene calls are TRBV9 and TRBJ1-2, with D hard to call. The CDR3 consists of 15 residues. The V end lost 2 bases, the J end lost 8 bases, and 19 bases lay between the germline ends. CDR1 is SGDLS, CDR2 YYNGEE, per germline. The CDR3 region is CASSVDPVYVAGYTF. CDR3 nucleotide sequence: TGTGCCAGCAGCGTCGATCCGGTTTATGTTGCGGGCTACACCTTC.